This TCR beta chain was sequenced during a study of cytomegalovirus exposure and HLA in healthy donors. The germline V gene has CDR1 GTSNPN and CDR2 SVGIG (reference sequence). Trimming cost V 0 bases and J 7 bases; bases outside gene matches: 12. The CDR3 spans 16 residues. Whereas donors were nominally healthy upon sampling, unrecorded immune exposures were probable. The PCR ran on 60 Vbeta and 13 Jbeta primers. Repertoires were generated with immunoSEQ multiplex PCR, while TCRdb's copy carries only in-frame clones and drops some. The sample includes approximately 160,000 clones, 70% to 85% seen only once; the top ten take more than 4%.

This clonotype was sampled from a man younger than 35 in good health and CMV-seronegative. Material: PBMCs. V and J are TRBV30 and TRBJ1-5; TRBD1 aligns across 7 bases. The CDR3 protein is CAWSVSFLRGLQPQHF. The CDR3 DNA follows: TGTGCCTGGAGTGTATCTTTTTTGAGGGGGCTACAGCCCCAGCATTTT.